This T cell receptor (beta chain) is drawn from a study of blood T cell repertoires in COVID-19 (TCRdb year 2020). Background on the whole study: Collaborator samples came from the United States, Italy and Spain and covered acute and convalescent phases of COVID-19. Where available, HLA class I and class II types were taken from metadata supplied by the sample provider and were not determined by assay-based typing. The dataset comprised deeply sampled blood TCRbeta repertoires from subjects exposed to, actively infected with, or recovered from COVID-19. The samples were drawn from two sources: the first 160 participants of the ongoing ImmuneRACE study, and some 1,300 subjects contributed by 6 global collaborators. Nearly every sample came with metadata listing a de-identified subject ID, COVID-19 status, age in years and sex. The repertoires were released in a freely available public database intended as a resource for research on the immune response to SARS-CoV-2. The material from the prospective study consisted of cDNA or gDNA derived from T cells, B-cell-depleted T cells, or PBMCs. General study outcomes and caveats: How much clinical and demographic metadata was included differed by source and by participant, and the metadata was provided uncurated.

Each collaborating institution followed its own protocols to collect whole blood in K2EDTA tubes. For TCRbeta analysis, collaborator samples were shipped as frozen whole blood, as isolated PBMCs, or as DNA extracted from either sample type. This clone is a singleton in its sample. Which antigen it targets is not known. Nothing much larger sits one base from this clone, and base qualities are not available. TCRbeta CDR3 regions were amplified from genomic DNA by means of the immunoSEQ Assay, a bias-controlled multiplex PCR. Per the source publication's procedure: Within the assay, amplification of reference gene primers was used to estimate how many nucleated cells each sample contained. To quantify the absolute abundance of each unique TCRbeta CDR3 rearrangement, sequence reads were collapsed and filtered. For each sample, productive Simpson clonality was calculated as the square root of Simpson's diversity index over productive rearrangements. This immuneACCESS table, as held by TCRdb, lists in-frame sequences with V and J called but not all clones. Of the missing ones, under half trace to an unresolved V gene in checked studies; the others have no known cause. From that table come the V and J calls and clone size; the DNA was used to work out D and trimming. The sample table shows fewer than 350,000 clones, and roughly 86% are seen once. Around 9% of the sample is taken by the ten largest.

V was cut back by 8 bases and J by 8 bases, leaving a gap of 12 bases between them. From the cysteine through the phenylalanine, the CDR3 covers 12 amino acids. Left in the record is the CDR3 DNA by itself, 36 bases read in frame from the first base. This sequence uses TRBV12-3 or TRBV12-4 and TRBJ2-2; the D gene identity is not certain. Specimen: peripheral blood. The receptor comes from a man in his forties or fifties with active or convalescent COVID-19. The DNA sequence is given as TGTGCCAGCCGCCGGAAAGCGGGGGAGCTGTTTTTT. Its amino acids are CASRRKAGELFF.